These 14 T cell receptor beta chains came from one sample sequenced in a study of CD8+ T cells in alopecia areata. Treatment of the sample: oral pan-JAK inhibitor, 5-10 mg twice daily. TCR sequencing used cDNA made by reverse transcription of extracted RNA. The method was immunoSEQ multiplex PCR; TCRdb's version includes in-frame clones alone and lacks a portion of them. The data show about 180,000 clones, with approximately 50% seen just once and around a tenth held by the top ten. Sequenced here: CD8+ T cells sorted from blood, sampled between weeks 51 and 54, from a patient treated with tofacitinib. All receptors come from a human donor with alopecia areata.

This clone was observed a handful of times. The rearrangement links TRBV2 to TRBJ1-5; a weak D match, TRBD1 (5 bases). This CDR3 is built from 15 residues. Trimming took 3 bases from V and 0 from J, leaving 9 bases between them. Germline CDR1 is SNHLY and CDR2 is FYNNEI. CDR3 loop: CASSDGAYSNQPQHF. CDR3 DNA: TGTGCCAGCAGTGATGGGGCTTATAGCAATCAGCCCCAGCATTTT.

To note about this clone: A single base is all that separates this from a far larger clone, so a read error is likely. Other DNA sequences of this sample code for an identical CDR3. The chain employs TRBV10-3 and TRBJ2-3; 11 nucleotides agree with TRBD1. The germline CDR1 and CDR2 sequences are ENHRY and SYGVKD. The CDR3 covers 14 residues. The CDR3 loop reads CASSEGQGADTQYF. DNA of the CDR3: TGTGCCAGCAGTGAGGGACAGGGGGCAGATACGCAGTATTTT.

The rearrangement joins TRBV30 to TRBJ2-7; TRBD2 might be the D (5 bases). The CDR3 spans 14 residues. CDR1 is GTSNPN and CDR2 is SVGIG in the germline V gene (reference sequence). Trimming pared 5 bases from V and 0 bases from J, leaving 14 bases between. The CDR3 here is CAWYRLGSSYEQYF. The CDR3 DNA reads TGTGCCTGGTATCGTCTAGGGAGCTCCTACGAGCAGTACTTC.

The chain combines TRBV9 with TRBJ1-6; a possible D gene is TRBD1 (5 bases). The CDR3 runs to 15 residues. V lost 4 bases to trimming and J lost 8 bases, with 16 bases between them. The germline gives CDR1 SGDLS, CDR2 YYNGEE. The CDR3: CASSPLQGGDSPLHF. CDR3 DNA sequence: TGTGCCAGCAGCCCCCTCCAGGGAGGTGATTCACCCCTCCACTTT.

In this sample, this clone turned up a few times. CDR3 region: CASSTITDTQYF. DNA for the CDR3: TGTGCCAGCAGCACGATCACAGATACGCAGTATTTT. This chain connects TRBV7-9 to TRBJ2-3, with D unresolved. The CDR3 has 12 amino acids. Germline CDR1 SEHNR, CDR2 FQNEAQ (reference sequence). Trimming cost V 5 bases and J 2 bases, with 5 bases left between them.

This chain links TRBV9 with TRBJ2-7; 8 bases map to TRBD1. With 4 bases clipped from V and 4 bases from J, the junction kept 7 bases outside the gene matches. The CDR3 contains 14 residues. Germline lookup yields CDR1 SGDLS and CDR2 YYNGEE. CDR3 loop: CASSYGDRNYEQYF. CDR3 bases: TGTGCCAGCAGCTACGGGGACAGGAATTACGAGCAGTACTTC.

This sequence joins TRBV6-5 and TRBJ2-7; 7 positions match TRBD1. The ends lost 0 bases at V and 4 bases at J; junction bases unmatched: 0. In germline, CDR1 is MNHEY, CDR2 SVGAGI. CDR3 length: 13 residues. This CDR3 reads CASSYSGQYEQYF. In DNA, the CDR3 is TGTGCCAGCAGTTACTCGGGACAGTACGAGCAGTACTTC.

This rearrangement joins TRBV9 to TRBJ1-1; 7 bases align to TRBD1. The germline gives CDR1 SGDLS, CDR2 YYNGEE. This CDR3 has 14 residues. V trimming: 4 bases; J trimming: 4 bases; junction bases outside the gene matches: 7. The CDR3 spells CASSPGGGGTEAFF. CDR3 nucleotides: TGTGCCAGCAGCCCAGGGGGGGGAGGCACTGAAGCTTTCTTT.

This clone was seen more than once but under ten times. The chain couples TRBV10-3 to TRBJ1-5, with unresolved D. The V end was cut by 0 bases, the J end by 1 base, with 13 bases between. CDR3 length: 17 amino acids. Germline CDR1 reads ENHRY; CDR2 reads SYGVKD. CDR3 coding DNA: TGTGCCATCAGTGAGTCGGAAAGGTACCAAAGCAATCAGCCCCAGCATTTT. It yields the protein CAISESERYQSNQPQHF.

This rearrangement joins TRBV4-3 to TRBJ1-6; 9 nucleotides align to TRBD1. Germline V gene lookup returns CDR1 LGHNA and CDR2 YSLEER. Trimming at V came to 4 bases and at J to 0 bases, leaving 13 bases not matched to a gene. CDR3 length equals 20 residues. CDR3 nucleotide sequence: TGCGCCAGCAGCCGTCTCGAGATGGGACAGGGTAGCTCCTATAATTCACCCCTCCACTTT. This codes for CASSRLEMGQGSSYNSPLHF.

This clone appeared a few times. The genes are TRBV19 and TRBJ2-7; 8 bases are a match to TRBD1. This CDR3 is built from 13 residues. The junction had 6 bases not matched to a gene; V was cut back by 6 bases and J by 5 bases. Germline values: CDR1 LNHDA, CDR2 SQIVND (reference sequence). The CDR3 sequence: CASSPGQGHEQYF. CDR3 nucleotides: TGTGCCAGTAGCCCCGGACAGGGCCACGAGCAGTACTTC.

The rearrangement links TRBV7-9 to TRBJ2-3, with no clear D. This CDR3 is 12 amino acids long. The germline V gene encodes CDR1 SEHNR and CDR2 FQNEAQ (reference sequence). Trimming removed 0 bases at V and 6 bases at J, with 4 bases between. The CDR3 bases are TGTGCCAGCAGCTTAGCCGTGGATACGCAGTATTTT. Its protein product is CASSLAVDTQYF.

This clone appeared once. The same CDR3 is also encoded by other DNA sequences in this sample. V is TRBV2 and J is TRBJ2-7; D call uncertain. Germline V gene data show CDR1 as SNHLY and CDR2 as FYNNEI. The CDR3 has 11 amino acids. V lost 6 bases and J lost 0, with 3 bases in between. In DNA form, the CDR3 reads TGTGCCAGCAGGGTCTCCTACGAGCAGTACTTC. The encoded protein is CASRVSYEQYF.

This clone appeared a single time. This chain joins TRBV6-5 and TRBJ2-3; no clear D. Trimming left V 4 bases short and J 2 bases short, with 7 bases between. Looked up from germline, CDR1 is MNHEY and CDR2 is SVGAGI. The CDR3 consists of 13 residues. The CDR3 nucleotides read TGTGCCAGCAGTTCAGCGTACACAGATACGCAGTATTTT. It yields the protein CASSSAYTDTQYF.